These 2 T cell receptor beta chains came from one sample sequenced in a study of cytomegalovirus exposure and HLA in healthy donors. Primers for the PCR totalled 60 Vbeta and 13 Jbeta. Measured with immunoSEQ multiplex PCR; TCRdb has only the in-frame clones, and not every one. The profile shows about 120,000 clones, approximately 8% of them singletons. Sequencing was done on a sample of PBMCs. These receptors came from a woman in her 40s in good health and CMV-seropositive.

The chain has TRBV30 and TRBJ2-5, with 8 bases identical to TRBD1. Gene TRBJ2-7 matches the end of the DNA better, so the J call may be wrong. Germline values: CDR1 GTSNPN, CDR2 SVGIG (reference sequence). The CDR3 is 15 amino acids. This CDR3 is CAWTLDRGPHYEQYF. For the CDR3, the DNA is TGTGCCTGGACTCTCGACAGGGGCCCTCACTACGAGCAGTACTTC.

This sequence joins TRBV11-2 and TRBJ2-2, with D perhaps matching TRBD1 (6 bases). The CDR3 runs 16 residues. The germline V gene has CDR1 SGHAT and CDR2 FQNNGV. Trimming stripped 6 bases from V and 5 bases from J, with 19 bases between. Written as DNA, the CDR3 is TGTGCCAGCAGTCGAACCGCAGGGGCCTGGACCGGGGAGCTGTTTTTT. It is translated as CASSRTAGAWTGELFF.